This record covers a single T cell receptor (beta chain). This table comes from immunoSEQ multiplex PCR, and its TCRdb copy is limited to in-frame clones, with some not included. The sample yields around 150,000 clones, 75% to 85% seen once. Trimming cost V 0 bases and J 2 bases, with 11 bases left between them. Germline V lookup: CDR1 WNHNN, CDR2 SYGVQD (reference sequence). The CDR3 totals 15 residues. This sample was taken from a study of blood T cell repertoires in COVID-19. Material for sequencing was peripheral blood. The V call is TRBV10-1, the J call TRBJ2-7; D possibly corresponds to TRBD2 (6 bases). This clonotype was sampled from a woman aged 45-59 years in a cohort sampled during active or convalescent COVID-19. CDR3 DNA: TGCGCCAGCAGTGAGTCGGATAGCGGACCCTACGAGCAGTACTTC. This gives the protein CASSESDSGPYEQYF.